Below, 13 T cell receptor beta chains from the same sample are listed, as sequenced in a study of CD8 T cells in ankylosing spondylitis. Overall study findings and caveats: Among TCR beta sequences, a motif of eight or nine highly homologous variants appeared characteristic of ankylosing spondylitis blood.

These receptors' targets are unknown. TCRdb re-analysed the 5' RACE reads in MiXCR, keeping a single row per CDR3 protein. The sample has a few hundred thousand distinct CDR3 sequences; under 25% are singletons. Sequencing input: blood, either unsorted or a sorted T cell fraction (not recorded which). The receptor source for this set is a male donor with ankylosing spondylitis.

The chain couples TRBV7-8 to TRBJ2-2; 9 bases line up with TRBD2. The J segment lost 8 bases and the V segment lost 8 bases, leaving 9 bases of the junction unmatched. The germline CDR1 and CDR2 sequences are SGHVS and FQNEAQ. The CDR3 totals 14 residues. For the CDR3, the DNA is TGTGCCAGCCAAAAGTTAGCGGGAGCTGGGGAGCTGTTTTTT. Translation gives CASQKLAGAGELFF.

The chain couples TRBV12-3 or TRBV12-4 to TRBJ2-2; weak D call: TRBD2 (6 bases). V lost 3 bases to trimming and J lost 4 bases, with 12 bases between them. The CDR3 has 15 amino acids. CDR3 coding DNA: TGTGCCAGCAGTTTCGGGGGTCGTAGCACCGGGGAGCTGTTTTTT. Its protein is CASSFGGRSTGELFF.

The sample holds a few counts of this clonotype. CDR3 nucleotides: TGCGCCAGCAGCCAAGACCGTGGGGCCAACGTCCTGACTTTC. This gives the protein CASSQDRGANVLTF. J is TRBJ2-6 and V is TRBV4-3; D gene ambiguous. CDR1 and CDR2 (germline): LGHNA, YSLEER. The CDR3 loop spans 14 amino acids. V lost 0 bases, J lost 3 bases, and 3 bases lay in between.

This clonotype has just a few counts. This sequence joins TRBV3-1 and TRBJ2-3; no clear D. CDR3 size: 16 residues. The V gene lost 1 base and the J gene lost 6 bases, with 17 bases spanning the gap. Germline lookup yields CDR1 LGHDT and CDR2 YNNKEL (reference sequence). CDR3 sequence reads: CASSQGVRWNDDTQYF. In DNA form, the CDR3 reads TGTGCCAGCAGCCAAGGTGTCAGGTGGAACGATGATACGCAGTATTTT.

In its sample, this clonotype was seen a few times. The chain employs TRBV20-1 and TRBJ2-1; 8 bases are a match to TRBD2. Germline assignment: CDR1 DFQATT and CDR2 SNEGSKA (reference sequence). The CDR3 contains 13 residues. J gave up 8 bases and V 6 bases, and 9 bases lay outside the gene matches. The CDR3 protein is CSAPREGRHEQFF. Written as DNA, the CDR3 is TGCAGTGCCCCACGGGAGGGCCGCCATGAGCAGTTCTTC.

Notes on this clonotype: A read error may account for a junction end that differs from germline. The chain employs TRBV5-1 and TRBJ2-7; D gene uncertain. CDR1 SGHRS and CDR2 YFSETQ come from the germline V gene. The CDR3 spans 13 residues. The CDR3 DNA is TGCGCCAGCAGCGACCCCCCCCGGACCGAAAGTCGATTC. Translation gives CASSDPPRTESRF.

The chain combines TRBV29-1 with TRBJ2-3, with 10 positions matching TRBD1. CDR3 length: 14 residues. The germline gives CDR1 SQVTM, CDR2 ANQGSEA. The V and J ends lost 5 bases and 4 bases, in that order; junction bases with no gene match: 6. The CDR3 bases are TGCAGCGTTTACCGGGACAGGGGCCCAGATACGCAGTATTTT. It encodes CSVYRDRGPDTQYF.

Only a few counts were recorded for this clonotype. The genes are TRBV7-2 and TRBJ2-7, with 9 bases lining up with TRBD2. CDR3 length equals 14 residues. The J segment lost 5 bases and the V segment lost 5 bases, leaving 7 bases of the junction unmatched. Germline V gene sequence: CDR1 SGHTA, CDR2 FQGNSA. DNA for the CDR3: TGTGCCAGCAGCCTTAGCGGGAGTTATCACGAGCAGTACTTC. Its protein is CASSLSGSYHEQYF.

The table lists this clonotype with a few counts. The chain is built from TRBV5-1 and TRBJ2-7; 7 bases are a match to TRBD2. Germline-derived CDR1 and CDR2 are SGHRS and YFSETQ. The CDR3 totals 16 residues. The J segment lost 0 bases and the V segment lost 6 bases, leaving 12 bases of the junction unmatched. The CDR3 reads CASTTGWGGPSYEQYF. The CDR3 nucleotides read TGCGCCAGCACCACGGGATGGGGAGGGCCCTCCTACGAGCAGTACTTC.

Only a few counts were recorded for this clonotype. The chain uses TRBV11-2 and TRBJ2-7; D remains unclear. The germline gives CDR1 SGHAT, CDR2 FQNNGV. The CDR3 runs to 13 residues. The V end lost 1 base, the J end lost 4 bases, and 8 bases lay between the germline ends. The CDR3 DNA reads TGTGCCAGCAGCTTAGTCCCTGGTTACGAGCAGTACTTC. Protein: CASSLVPGYEQYF. Full variable domain (remainder filled in from reference TRBV11-2 and TRBJ2-7): EAGVAQSPRYKIIEKRQSVAFWCNPISGHATLYWYQQILGQGPKLLIQFQNNGVVDDSQLPKDRFSAERLKGVDSTLKIQPAKLEDSAVYLCASSLVPGYEQYFGPGTRLTVT.

V is TRBV5-6 and J is TRBJ2-1; D is unresolved. Germline V gives CDR1 SGHDT, CDR2 YYEEEE. The V gene lost 0 bases and the J gene lost 7 bases, with 14 bases spanning the gap. The CDR3 sequence is 15 residues long. In DNA, the CDR3 is TGTGCCAGCAGCTTGGGTGGGCTAGGTGATAATGAGCAGTTCTTC. Its translation is CASSLGGLGDNEQFF.

This clonotype was picked up a small number of times. The J gene is TRBJ2-1, the V gene TRBV24-1; 8 positions agree with TRBD2. Germline V gene sequence: CDR1 KGHDR, CDR2 SFDVKD. The length of the CDR3 is 16 residues. V gave up 2 bases and J gave up 9 bases; unmatched junction bases: 11. CDR3 sequence: CATSDSKRAGVSEQFF. As DNA, the CDR3 is TGTGCCACCAGTGATTCGAAGAGAGCGGGAGTGAGTGAGCAGTTCTTC.

This rearrangement joins TRBV24-1 to TRBJ2-2; 9 nucleotides agree with TRBD2. The CDR3 has 15 amino acids. The germline V gene has CDR1 KGHDR and CDR2 SFDVKD. Trimming took 5 bases from V and 6 from J; bases not matched to a gene: 6. The CDR3 DNA sequence: TGTGCCACCAGTGCTAGCGGGACATTTCCCGGGGAGCTGTTTTTT. Protein: CATSASGTFPGELFF.